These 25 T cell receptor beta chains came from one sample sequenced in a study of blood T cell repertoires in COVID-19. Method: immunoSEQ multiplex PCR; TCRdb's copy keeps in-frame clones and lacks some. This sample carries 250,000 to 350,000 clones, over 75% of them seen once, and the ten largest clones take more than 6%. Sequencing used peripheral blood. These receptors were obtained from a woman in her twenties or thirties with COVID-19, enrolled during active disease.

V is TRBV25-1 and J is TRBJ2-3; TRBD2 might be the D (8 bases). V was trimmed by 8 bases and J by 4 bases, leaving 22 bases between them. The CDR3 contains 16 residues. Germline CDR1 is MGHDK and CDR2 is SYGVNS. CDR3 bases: TGTGCCAGCCGCGGGGACAGCGGGAGTGGGGCAGATACGCAGTATTTT. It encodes CASRGDSGSGADTQYF.

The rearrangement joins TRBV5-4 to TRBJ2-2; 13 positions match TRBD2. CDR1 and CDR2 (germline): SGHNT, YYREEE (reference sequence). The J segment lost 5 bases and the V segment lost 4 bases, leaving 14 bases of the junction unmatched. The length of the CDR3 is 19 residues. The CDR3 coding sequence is TGTGCCAGCAGCCCTCGGACTAGCGGGAGCCCGAGGGGAACCGGGGAGCTGTTTTTT. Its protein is CASSPRTSGSPRGTGELFF.

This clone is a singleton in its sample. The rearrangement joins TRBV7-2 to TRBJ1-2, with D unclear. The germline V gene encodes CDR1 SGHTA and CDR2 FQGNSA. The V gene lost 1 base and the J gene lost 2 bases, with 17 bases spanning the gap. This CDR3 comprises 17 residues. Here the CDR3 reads CASSLEALALSNYGYTF. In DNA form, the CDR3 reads TGTGCCAGCAGCTTAGAGGCACTAGCCCTATCGAACTATGGCTACACCTTC.

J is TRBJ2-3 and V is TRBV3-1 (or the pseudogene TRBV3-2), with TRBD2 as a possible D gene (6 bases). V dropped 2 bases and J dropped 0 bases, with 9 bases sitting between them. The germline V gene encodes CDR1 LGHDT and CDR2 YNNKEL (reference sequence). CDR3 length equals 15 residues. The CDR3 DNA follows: TGTGCCAGCAGCCAATGGAGGGGTAGCACAGATACGCAGTATTTT. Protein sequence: CASSQWRGSTDTQYF.

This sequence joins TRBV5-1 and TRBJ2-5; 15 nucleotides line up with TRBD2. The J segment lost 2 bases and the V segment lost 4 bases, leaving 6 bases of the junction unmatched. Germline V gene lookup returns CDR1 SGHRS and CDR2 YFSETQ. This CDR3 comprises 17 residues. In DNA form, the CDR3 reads TGCGCCAGCAGCCTGGGACTAGCGGGAGGAGAACAAGAGACCCAGTACTTC. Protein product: CASSLGLAGGEQETQYF.

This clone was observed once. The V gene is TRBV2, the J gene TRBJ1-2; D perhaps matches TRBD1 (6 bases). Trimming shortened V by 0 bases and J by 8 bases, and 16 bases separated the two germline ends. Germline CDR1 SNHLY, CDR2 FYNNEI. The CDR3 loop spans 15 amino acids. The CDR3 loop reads CASSEAGTPLAGYTF. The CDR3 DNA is TGTGCCAGCAGTGAAGCAGGGACACCTTTGGCCGGCTACACCTTC.

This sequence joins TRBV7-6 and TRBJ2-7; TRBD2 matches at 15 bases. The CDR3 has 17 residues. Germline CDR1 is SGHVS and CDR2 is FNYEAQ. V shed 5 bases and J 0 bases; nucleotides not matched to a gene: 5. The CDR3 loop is CASSPPGLAGGSYEQYF. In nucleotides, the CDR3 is TGTGCCAGCAGCCCACCGGGACTAGCGGGGGGCTCCTACGAGCAGTACTTC.

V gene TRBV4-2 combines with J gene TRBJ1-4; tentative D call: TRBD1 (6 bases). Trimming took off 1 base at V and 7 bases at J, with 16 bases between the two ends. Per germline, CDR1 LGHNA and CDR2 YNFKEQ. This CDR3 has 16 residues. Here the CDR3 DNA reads TGTGCCAGCAGCCAAGCCAACGGGGGGCTTGGTGAAAAACTGTTTTTT. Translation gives CASSQANGGLGEKLFF.

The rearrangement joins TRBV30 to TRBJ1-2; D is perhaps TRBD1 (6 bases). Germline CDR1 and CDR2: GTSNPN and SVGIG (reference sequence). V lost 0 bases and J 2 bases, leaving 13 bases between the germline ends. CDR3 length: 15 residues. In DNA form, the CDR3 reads TGTGCCTGGAGTGTACTCCCCGGACAGAACTATGGCTACACCTTC. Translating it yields CAWSVLPGQNYGYTF.

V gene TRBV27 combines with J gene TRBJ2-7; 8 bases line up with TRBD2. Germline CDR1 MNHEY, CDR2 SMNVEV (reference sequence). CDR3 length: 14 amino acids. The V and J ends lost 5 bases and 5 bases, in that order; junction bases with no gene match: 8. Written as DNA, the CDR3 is TGTGCCAGCAGTCTACGGACTAGCTTCCACGAGCAGTACTTC. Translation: CASSLRTSFHEQYF.

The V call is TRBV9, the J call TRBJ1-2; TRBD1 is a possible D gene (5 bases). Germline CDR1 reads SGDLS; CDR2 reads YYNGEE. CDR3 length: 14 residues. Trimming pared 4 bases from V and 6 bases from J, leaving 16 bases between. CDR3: CASSHNRGRDGYTF. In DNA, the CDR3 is TGTGCCAGCAGCCACAATAGGGGAAGGGATGGCTACACCTTC.

CDR3 residues: CASSDLAGAYEQYF. CDR3 nucleotide sequence: TGTGCCAGCAGTGACCTAGCGGGAGCCTACGAGCAGTACTTC. The rearrangement uses TRBV25-1 and TRBJ2-7; 10 bases align to TRBD2. The germline V gene has CDR1 MGHDK and CDR2 SYGVNS. The ends lost 3 bases at V and 2 bases at J; junction bases unmatched: 1. The CDR3 has 14 amino acids.

CDR3 nucleotide sequence: TGTGCCAGCAGCGTAGGGCTAGCGGGAGGAATCACCGGGGAGCTGTTTTTT. This codes for CASSVGLAGGITGELFF. The genes are TRBV9 and TRBJ2-2; 11 bases are a match to TRBD2. The CDR3 is made up of 17 amino acids. With V trimmed by 0 bases and J by 4 bases, 5 bases remained unmatched. Germline CDR1 is SGDLS and CDR2 is YYNGEE.

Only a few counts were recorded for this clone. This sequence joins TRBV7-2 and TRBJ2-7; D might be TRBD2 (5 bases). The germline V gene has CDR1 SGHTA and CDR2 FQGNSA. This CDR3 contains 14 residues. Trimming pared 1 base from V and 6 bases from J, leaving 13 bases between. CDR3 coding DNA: TGTGCCAGCAGCTTAGATAGCGCCTCTTCCGAGCAGTACTTC. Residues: CASSLDSASSEQYF.

DNA of the CDR3: TGCAGCGTTGTAATTGGACTGCAAGAGACCCAGTACTTC. It specifies CSVVIGLQETQYF. The J gene is TRBJ2-5, the V gene TRBV29-1; TRBD2 might be the D (5 bases). CDR3 length: 13 amino acids. Trimming removed 4 bases at V and 2 bases at J, with 11 bases between. Looked up from germline, CDR1 is SQVTM and CDR2 is ANQGSEA.

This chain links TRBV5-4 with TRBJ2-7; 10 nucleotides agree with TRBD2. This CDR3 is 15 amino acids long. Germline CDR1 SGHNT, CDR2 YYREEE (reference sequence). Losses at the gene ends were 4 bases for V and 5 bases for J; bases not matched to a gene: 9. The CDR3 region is CASSQAGGPFHEQYF. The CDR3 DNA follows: TGTGCCAGCAGCCAAGCGGGAGGGCCCTTCCACGAGCAGTACTTC.

CDR3 bases: TGTGCCAGCAGTCCGGGACAGGGGAATTCACCCCTCCACTTT. This translates into CASSPGQGNSPLHF. The gene calls are TRBV28 and TRBJ1-6; the match to TRBD1 covers 10 bases. The V and J ends lost 5 bases and 7 bases, in that order; junction bases with no gene match: 2. The CDR3 extends over 14 amino acids. CDR1 is MDHEN and CDR2 is SYDVKM in the germline V gene. Filled out from reference TRBV28 and TRBJ1-6, the complete variable domain reads DVKVTQSSRYLVKRTGEKVFLECVQDMDHENMFWYRQDPGLGLRLIYFSYDVKMKEKGDIPEGYSVSREKKERFSLILESASTNQTSMYLCASSPGQGNSPLHFGNGTRLTVT.

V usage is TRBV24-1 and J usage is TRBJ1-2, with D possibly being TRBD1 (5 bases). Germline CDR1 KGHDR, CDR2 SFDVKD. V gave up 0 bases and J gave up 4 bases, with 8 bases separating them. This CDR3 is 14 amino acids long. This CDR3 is CATSDLTGFYGYTF. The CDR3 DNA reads TGTGCCACCAGTGATTTGACAGGTTTCTATGGCTACACCTTC.

DNA for the CDR3: TGTGCCAGTAGTGAATCAGAACCCAACCCAATGCATTTT. It yields the protein CASSESEPNPMHF. The J gene is TRBJ1-5, the V gene TRBV19; D is ambiguous. Germline lookup yields CDR1 LNHDA and CDR2 SQIVND (reference sequence). The CDR3 loop spans 13 amino acids. The germline V and J ends were trimmed by 5 bases and 15 bases, with 20 bases remaining between them.

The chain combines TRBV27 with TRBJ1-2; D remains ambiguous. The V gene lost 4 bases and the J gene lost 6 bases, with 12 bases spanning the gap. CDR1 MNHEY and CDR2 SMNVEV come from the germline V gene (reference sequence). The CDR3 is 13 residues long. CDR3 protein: CASSWRGADGYTF. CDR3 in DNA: TGTGCCAGCAGTTGGAGAGGAGCTGATGGCTACACCTTC.

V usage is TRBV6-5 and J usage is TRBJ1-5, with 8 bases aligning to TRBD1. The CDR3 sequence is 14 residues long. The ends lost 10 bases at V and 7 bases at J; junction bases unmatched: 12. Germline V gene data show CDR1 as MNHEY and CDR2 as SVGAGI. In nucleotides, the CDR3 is TGTGCCACCCGGGACAGGCAAATTGGCCAGCCCCAGCATTTT. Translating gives CATRDRQIGQPQHF.

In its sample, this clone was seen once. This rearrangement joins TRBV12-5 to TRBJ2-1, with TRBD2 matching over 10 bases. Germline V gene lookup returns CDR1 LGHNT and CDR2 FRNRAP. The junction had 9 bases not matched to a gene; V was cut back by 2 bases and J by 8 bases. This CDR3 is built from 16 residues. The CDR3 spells CASGLSLAGGEHEQFF. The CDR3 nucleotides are TGTGCTAGTGGTTTGTCCTTAGCGGGAGGAGAGCATGAGCAGTTCTTC.

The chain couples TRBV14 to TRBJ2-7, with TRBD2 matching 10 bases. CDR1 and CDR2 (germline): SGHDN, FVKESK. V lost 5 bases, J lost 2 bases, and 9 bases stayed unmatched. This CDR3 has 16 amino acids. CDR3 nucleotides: TGTGCCAGCAGCGCCCTTCAAAGCGGGAGGGCCTACGAGCAGTACTTC. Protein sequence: CASSALQSGRAYEQYF.

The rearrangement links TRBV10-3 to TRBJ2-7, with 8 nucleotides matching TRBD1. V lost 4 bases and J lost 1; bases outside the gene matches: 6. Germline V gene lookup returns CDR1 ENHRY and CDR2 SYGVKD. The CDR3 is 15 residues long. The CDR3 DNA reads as TGTGCCATCAGTGGACCGGGACAGGAGTCCTACGAGCAGTACTTC. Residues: CAISGPGQESYEQYF.

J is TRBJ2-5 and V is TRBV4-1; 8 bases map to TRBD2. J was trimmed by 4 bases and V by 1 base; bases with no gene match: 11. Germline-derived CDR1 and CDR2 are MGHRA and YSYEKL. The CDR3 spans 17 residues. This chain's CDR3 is CASSQVGGAGDRETQYF. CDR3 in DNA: TGCGCCAGCAGCCAAGTGGGGGGAGCGGGAGATCGAGAGACCCAGTACTTC.